This is a list of T cell receptor beta chains from one sample in a study of cytomegalovirus exposure and HLA in healthy donors. The repertoire was sequenced with immunoSEQ multiplex PCR; TCRdb's copy has only in-frame clones and lacks some. The table shows under 200,000 clones, with around 68% occurring only once. What was sequenced was PBMCs. These receptor sequences come from a woman aged 40 to 50 in good health and CMV-seropositive. CDR3s include the opening cysteine and the closing phenylalanine or tryptophan. The D gene is left open where the match is weak. Not every row has a clone size; where given, it reads once, few, many or a size class.

V gene: TRBV5-4
clone size: -
D gene: TRBD1
J gene: TRBJ2-7
CDR3 DNA: TGTGCCAGCAGCGTTACAGGGGGCCTTTACGAGCAGTACTTC
CDR3 protein: CASSVTGGLYEQYF

V gene: TRBV29-1
clone size: -
D gene: TRBD1
J gene: TRBJ1-2
CDR3 DNA: TGCAGCGTTTTATCAAGGGGGACAGGGGGCTATGGCTACACCTTC
CDR3 protein: CSVLSRGTGGYGYTF

V gene: TRBV4-3
clone size: few
D gene: TRBD1
J gene: TRBJ1-4
CDR3 DNA: TGCGCCAGCAGCCAAGGGGACAGGGATAATGAAAAACTGTTTTTT
CDR3 protein: CASSQGDRDNEKLFF

V gene: TRBV18
clone size: -
D gene: -
J gene: TRBJ1-1
CDR3 DNA: TGTGCCAGCTCACAAGACAGGAACACTGAAGCTTTCTTT
CDR3 protein: CASSQDRNTEAFF

V gene: TRBV4-3
clone size: -
D gene: -
J gene: TRBJ2-3
CDR3 DNA: TGCGCCAGCAGCCGACAGTCTCCAGATACGCAGTATTTT
CDR3 protein: CASSRQSPDTQYF

V gene: TRBV5-1
clone size: -
D gene: TRBD1
J gene: TRBJ1-2
CDR3 DNA: TGCGCCAGCAGCCGTGGACAGGGAACGGACTATGGCTACACCTTC
CDR3 protein: CASSRGQGTDYGYTF

V gene: TRBV7-2
clone size: -
D gene: TRBD1
J gene: TRBJ2-2
CDR3 DNA: TGTGCCAGCAGGCCGGGACAGGTGAACACCGGGGAGCTGTTTTTT
CDR3 protein: CASRPGQVNTGELFF

V gene: TRBV5-4
clone size: few
D gene: TRBD1
J gene: TRBJ2-7
CDR3 DNA: TGTGCCAGCAGCAACCGGGACAGGGGAGACGAGCAGTACTTC
CDR3 protein: CASSNRDRGDEQYF

V gene: TRBV5-1
clone size: -
D gene: TRBD1
J gene: TRBJ2-1
CDR3 DNA: TGCGCCAGCAGCTCCTTGTTGGGACAGGGGGCGAAGGGGACCTACAATGAGCAGTTCTTC
CDR3 protein: CASSSLLGQGAKGTYNEQFF

V gene: TRBV5-1
clone size: -
D gene: TRBD1
J gene: TRBJ1-1
CDR3 DNA: TGCGCCAGCAGCTTGTACGGGGGGGGGACGGGACAGGGGGCGCGGGGTTTGCCTAACACTGAAGCTTTCTTT
CDR3 protein: CASSLYGGGTGQGARGLPNTEAFF

V gene: TRBV2
clone size: -
D gene: -
J gene: TRBJ2-1
CDR3 DNA: TGTGCCAGCAGTGAAGGGGGGCAGGACACCTACAATGAGCAGTTCTTC
CDR3 protein: CASSEGGQDTYNEQFF

V gene: TRBV7-3
clone size: few
D gene: -
J gene: TRBJ1-1
CDR3 DNA: TGTGCCAGCAGCTTAAGAAAGGGGGGGCCACCCGAAGCTTTCTTT
CDR3 protein: CASSLRKGGPPEAFF

V gene: TRBV28
clone size: -
D gene: TRBD1
J gene: TRBJ1-2
CDR3 DNA: TGTGCCAGCAGATCACAGGGGTTTAAGGGCTACACCTTC
CDR3 protein: CASRSQGFKGYTF

V gene: TRBV28
clone size: few
D gene: -
J gene: TRBJ2-7
CDR3 DNA: TGTGCCAGCAGTGCTATCTACGAGCAGTACTTC
CDR3 protein: CASSAIYEQYF

V gene: TRBV7-9
clone size: -
D gene: TRBD2
J gene: TRBJ2-5
CDR3 DNA: TGTGCCAGCAGCACCCGACTAGCGGGGGGGCGGTTGGAGACCCAGTACTTC
CDR3 protein: CASSTRLAGGRLETQYF

V gene: TRBV10-3
clone size: few
D gene: -
J gene: TRBJ1-5
CDR3 DNA: TGTGCCATCAAGAGGGCAGGGGACGGCAATCAGCCCCAGCATTTT
CDR3 protein: CAIKRAGDGNQPQHF

V gene: TRBV5-6
clone size: -
D gene: TRBD2
J gene: TRBJ2-7
CDR3 DNA: TGTGCCAGCAGCTGGGGGGGGACGAGCTCCTACGAGCAGTACTTC
CDR3 protein: CASSWGGTSSYEQYF

V gene: TRBV7-8
clone size: few
D gene: TRBD1
J gene: TRBJ1-6
CDR3 DNA: TGTGCCAGCAGCCCGGGACAGGGAAATTCACCCCTCCACTTT
CDR3 protein: CASSPGQGNSPLHF

V gene: TRBV9
clone size: -
D gene: -
J gene: TRBJ2-1
CDR3 DNA: TGTGCCAGCAGCGTGGTGGAGGGGGGGGCACACAATGAGCAGTTCTTC
CDR3 protein: CASSVVEGGAHNEQFF

V gene: TRBV6-5
clone size: -
D gene: TRBD2
J gene: TRBJ2-1
CDR3 DNA: TGTGCCAGCAGTTACGCGCAGACTAGCAAGGATGAGCAGTTCTTC
CDR3 protein: CASSYAQTSKDEQFF

V gene: TRBV28
clone size: -
D gene: TRBD1
J gene: TRBJ1-2
CDR3 DNA: TGTGCCAGCACCCTTTCCCGCCCGGGACAGGGTGGCTATGGCTACACCTTC
CDR3 protein: CASTLSRPGQGGYGYTF

V gene: TRBV7-3
clone size: -
D gene: -
J gene: TRBJ2-2
CDR3 DNA: TGTGCCAGCAGATATGACAGGACCGGGGAGCTGTTTTTT
CDR3 protein: CASRYDRTGELFF

V gene: TRBV18
clone size: -
D gene: TRBD2
J gene: TRBJ2-3
CDR3 DNA: TGTGCCAGCTCCCGAACGGGCGGGGGGGCCGCAGATACGCAGTATTTT
CDR3 protein: CASSRTGGGAADTQYF

V gene: TRBV10-3
clone size: -
D gene: TRBD2
J gene: TRBJ2-1
CDR3 DNA: TGTGCCATCAAGGGACTAGCGGGGGTTGGGGGTGAGCAGTTCTTC
CDR3 protein: CAIKGLAGVGGEQFF

V gene: TRBV7-9
clone size: -
D gene: -
J gene: TRBJ1-5
CDR3 DNA: TGTGCCAGCAGCTCGGAGGGAAATCAGCCCCAGCATTTT
CDR3 protein: CASSSEGNQPQHF

V gene: TRBV7-2
clone size: -
D gene: -
J gene: TRBJ2-3
CDR3 DNA: TGTGCCAGCAGCTCCACCCGACTCACAGATACGCAGTATTTT
CDR3 protein: CASSSTRLTDTQYF

V gene: TRBV19
clone size: few
D gene: -
J gene: TRBJ2-3
CDR3 DNA: TGTGCCAGTAGTTCCCGGGATACCTGGTATACGCAGTATTTT
CDR3 protein: CASSSRDTWYTQYF

V gene: TRBV10-3
clone size: -
D gene: -
J gene: TRBJ1-5
CDR3 DNA: TGTGCCATCAGTGCAGATAGCAATCAGCCCCAGCATTTT
CDR3 protein: CAISADSNQPQHF

V gene: TRBV28
clone size: -
D gene: -
J gene: TRBJ1-1
CDR3 DNA: TGTGCCAGCAGTTTTAGCACTGAAGCTTTCTTT
CDR3 protein: CASSFSTEAFF

V gene: TRBV11-3
clone size: -
D gene: TRBD2
J gene: TRBJ2-1
CDR3 DNA: TGTGCCAGCAGCTTAGGCGGGAGTAACTACAATGAGCAGTTCTTC
CDR3 protein: CASSLGGSNYNEQFF

V gene: TRBV5-1
clone size: -
D gene: -
J gene: TRBJ1-3
CDR3 DNA: TGCGCCAGCAGAACAGGGTCAAGTTTATCTGGAAACACCATATATTTT
CDR3 protein: CASRTGSSLSGNTIYF

V gene: TRBV27
clone size: few
D gene: TRBD2
J gene: TRBJ2-1
CDR3 DNA: TGTGCCAGCAGTGGACTAGCGGGCGACTACAATGAGCAGTTCTTC
CDR3 protein: CASSGLAGDYNEQFF

V gene: TRBV1
clone size: -
D gene: -
J gene: TRBJ1-4
CDR3 DNA: TGCACCAGCAGCACGCCGGGACAGAGCCCAACTAATGAAAAACTGTTTTTT
CDR3 protein: CTSSTPGQSPTNEKLFF

V gene: TRBV7-9
clone size: -
D gene: TRBD1
J gene: TRBJ1-2
CDR3 DNA: TGTGCCAGCAGCCCGGGACAGACAATTCACTATGGCTACACCTTC
CDR3 protein: CASSPGQTIHYGYTF

V gene: TRBV7-9
clone size: -
D gene: -
J gene: TRBJ2-7
CDR3 DNA: TGTGCCAGCAGCTTAGAGGGGGGGTCTACCTACGAGCAGTACTTC
CDR3 protein: CASSLEGGSTYEQYF

V gene: TRBV7-2
clone size: -
D gene: TRBD1
J gene: TRBJ1-2
CDR3 DNA: TGTGCCAGCAGCTTAGATTACAGGGGGGACTATGGCTACACCTTC
CDR3 protein: CASSLDYRGDYGYTF

V gene: TRBV4-3
clone size: -
D gene: -
J gene: TRBJ2-1
CDR3 DNA: TGCGCCAGCAGATGGCAGGGTCCGGGCAATGAGCAGTTCTTC
CDR3 protein: CASRWQGPGNEQFF

V gene: TRBV14
clone size: -
D gene: -
J gene: TRBJ2-7
CDR3 DNA: TGTGCCAGCAGCCAAGGGAGGGGTTACCTCTACGAGCAGTACTTC
CDR3 protein: CASSQGRGYLYEQYF

V gene: TRBV6-1
clone size: once
D gene: -
J gene: TRBJ2-4
CDR3 DNA: TGTGCCATAAGGGAGGCAGGAAACATTCAGTACTTC
CDR3 protein: CAIREAGNIQYF

V gene: TRBV28
clone size: -
D gene: -
J gene: TRBJ2-1
CDR3 DNA: TGTGCCAGCAGTTCCCCGGGACACCGTTCAAGTAATGAGCAGTTCTTC
CDR3 protein: CASSSPGHRSSNEQFF